Presented here are 32 T cell receptor beta chains from one specimen sequenced in a study of T cell responses to AZD1222 COVID-19 vaccine. TCRdb keeps only in-frame clones here, not all; method: immunoSEQ multiplex PCR. The sample consists of around 200,000 clones, roughly 88% of them appearing once. The specimen was peripheral blood, collected on day 0 of AZD1222 vaccination. These TCRs come from an adult in good health.

V is TRBV5-1 and J is TRBJ2-7, with D perhaps TRBD2 (5 bases). CDR1 is SGHRS and CDR2 is YFSETQ in the germline V gene. Trimming left V 3 bases short and J 4 bases short, with 14 bases between. This CDR3 is built from 14 residues. For the CDR3, the DNA is TGCGCCAGCAGCTCCAGAGGGCCCCCTTACGAGCAGTACTTC. Its translation is CASSSRGPPYEQYF.

The chain uses TRBV11-2 and TRBJ1-4; a possible D gene is TRBD1 (5 bases). Germline CDR1 is SGHAT and CDR2 is FQNNGV. The CDR3 spans 18 residues. Trimming stripped 0 bases from V and 4 bases from J, with 18 bases between. The chain's CDR3 is CASSLDPLSAGINEKLFF. The CDR3 DNA reads as TGTGCCAGCAGCTTAGATCCCTTATCGGCAGGGATTAATGAAAAACTGTTTTTT.

The V and J genes are TRBV6-5 and TRBJ1-3; D might be TRBD1 (5 bases). V was clipped by 5 bases and J by 6 bases, with 14 bases between them. The CDR3 runs to 14 residues. Germline values: CDR1 MNHEY, CDR2 SVGAGI. In DNA form, the CDR3 reads TGTGCCAGCAGTCAGACAGCCACCGAAAACACCATATATTTT. Protein: CASSQTATENTIYF.

The gene calls are TRBV7-2 and TRBJ2-3; D gene ambiguous. CDR3 size: 14 residues. Trimming cost V 2 bases and J 2 bases, with 8 bases left between them. Germline CDR1 reads SGHTA; CDR2 reads FQGNSA. This CDR3 reads CASSLSRDTDTQYF. CDR3 DNA: TGTGCCAGCAGCTTAAGCAGAGACACAGATACGCAGTATTTT.

The chain uses TRBV7-9 and TRBJ2-7, with D tentatively TRBD1 (5 bases). Deletions cut 1 base from V and 5 bases from J, with 15 bases between. This CDR3 has 15 amino acids. CDR1 is SEHNR and CDR2 is FQNEAQ in the germline V gene (reference sequence). CDR3 residues: CASSLEDTFRNEQYF. The CDR3 bases are TGTGCCAGCAGCTTAGAGGACACCTTTAGGAACGAGCAGTACTTC.

The chain carries TRBV7-3 and TRBJ1-1, with 7 bases that match TRBD1. The CDR3 covers 13 residues. With 3 bases clipped from V and 5 bases from J, the junction kept 3 bases outside the gene matches. Per the germline V gene, CDR1 is SGHTA and CDR2 is FQGTGA. The CDR3 coding sequence is TGTGCCAGCAGCTTGACAGGGAAGACTGAAGCTTTCTTT. Translated: CASSLTGKTEAFF.

The chain couples TRBV19 to TRBJ2-3; TRBD1 aligns across 9 bases. Germline V lookup: CDR1 LNHDA, CDR2 SQIVND (reference sequence). J was trimmed by 6 bases and V by 9 bases; bases with no gene match: 10. This CDR3 comprises 14 residues. The CDR3 DNA reads as TGTGCCAGCCAGACCACAGGGGGCGCCGATACGCAGTATTTT. Its protein product is CASQTTGGADTQYF.

This clone was recorded once. The genes are TRBV6-5 and TRBJ1-1, with TRBD1 matching 9 bases. This CDR3 is 13 amino acids long. V shed 4 bases and J 6 bases; nucleotides not matched to a gene: 3. CDR1 and CDR2 from the germline V gene are MNHEY and SVGAGI. This chain's CDR3 is CASSWDRESEAFF. DNA for the CDR3: TGTGCCAGCAGTTGGGACAGGGAATCTGAAGCTTTCTTT.

V and J are TRBV14 and TRBJ2-1; D remains ambiguous. This CDR3 has 17 amino acids. The ends were cut back, 6 bases at V and 6 bases at J, with 24 bases in the middle. The V gene's germline CDR1 is SGHDN and CDR2 FVKESK. Here the CDR3 reads CASSVPPGPNMFNEQFF. The CDR3 DNA sequence: TGTGCCAGCAGTGTCCCACCCGGGCCGAATATGTTCAATGAGCAGTTCTTC.

This chain uses TRBV12-3 or TRBV12-4 with TRBJ1-2, with D uncertain. V was trimmed by 1 base and J by 4 bases, leaving 7 bases between them. The CDR3 consists of 13 residues. CDR3 coding DNA: TGTGCCAGCAGTTTAGTCACCTTCTATGGCTACACCTTC. Its translation: CASSLVTFYGYTF.

The chain joins TRBV16 to TRBJ1-3; D unresolved. Germline values: CDR1 KGHSY, CDR2 FQNENV. This CDR3 contains 15 residues. Trimming cost V 3 bases and J 2 bases, with 11 bases left between them. CDR3 nucleotide sequence: TGTGCCAGCAGCCAGGGCACACGGCCTGGAAACACCATATATTTT. Protein product: CASSQGTRPGNTIYF. Drawing the rest from reference TRBV16 and TRBJ1-3, the complete variable domain is GEEVAQTPKHLVRGEGQKAKLYCAPIKGHSYVFWYQQVLKNEFKFLISFQNENVFDETGMPKERFSAKCLPNSPCSLEIQATKLEDSAVYFCASSQGTRPGNTIYFGEGSWLTVV.

In DNA, the CDR3 is TGTGCCAGCTCAGAGTCCAGCTCCTACGAGCAGTACTTC. Residues: CASSESSSYEQYF. The gene calls are TRBV18 and TRBJ2-7; D is uncertain. Germline assignment: CDR1 KGHSH and CDR2 LQKENI. V was cut by 5 bases and J by 0 bases, with 8 bases left in between. The CDR3 consists of 13 residues. The full variable domain, completed using reference TRBV18 and TRBJ2-7, is NAGVMQNPRHLVRRRGQEARLRCSPMKGHSHVYWYRQLPEEGLKFMVYLQKENIIDESGMPKERFSAEFPKEGPSILRIQQVVRGDSAAYFCASSESSSYEQYFGPGTRLTVT.

V and J are TRBV11-3 and TRBJ1-1, with TRBD1 matching over 10 bases. Germline CDR1 reads SGHNT; CDR2 reads YENEEA. J was trimmed by 4 bases and V by 5 bases; bases with no gene match: 10. The CDR3 has 16 amino acids. The CDR3 loop is CASSPGQGVPVTEAFF. In DNA form, the CDR3 reads TGTGCCAGCAGCCCCGGACAGGGGGTGCCGGTCACTGAAGCTTTCTTT.

The chain links TRBV2 to TRBJ2-3; D is possibly TRBD2 (5 bases). Per the germline V gene, CDR1 is SNHLY and CDR2 is FYNNEI. The CDR3 extends over 14 amino acids. Between the trimmed V and J ends, which lost 6 bases and 0 bases, there was a span of 10 bases. CDR3 residues: CASSPRASTDTQYF. The CDR3 DNA reads as TGTGCCAGCAGCCCGCGGGCTAGCACAGATACGCAGTATTTT. The entire variable domain, with the rest obtained from reference TRBV2 and TRBJ2-3, is as follows: EPEVTQTPSHQVTQMGQEVILRCVPISNHLYFYWYRQILGQKVEFLVSFYNNEISEKSEIFDDQFSVERPDGSNFTLKIRSTKLEDSAMYFCASSPRASTDTQYFGPGTRLTVL.

V usage is TRBV7-2 and J usage is TRBJ1-1; the D gene is possibly TRBD1 (5 bases). Germline V gene lookup returns CDR1 SGHTA and CDR2 FQGNSA. Trimming removed 5 bases at V and 10 bases at J, with 14 bases between. The CDR3 extends over 12 amino acids. CDR3 sequence: CASSLRVGLAFF. CDR3 sequence (DNA): TGTGCCAGCAGCCTCAGGGTCGGTTTAGCTTTCTTT.

This clone was detected a few times. J is TRBJ2-3 and V is TRBV10-2, with TRBD2 identical over 10 bases. The V segment lost 10 bases and the J segment 1 base; nucleotides outside the gene matches: 5. Germline loops: CDR1 WSHSY, CDR2 SAAADI. The length of the CDR3 is 14 residues. CDR3 sequence reads: CATAGLARTDTQYF. The CDR3 coding sequence is TGCGCCACCGCGGGACTAGCGCGCACAGATACGCAGTATTTT.

With regard to this clone: This same CDR3 is encoded by further DNA sequences in the sample. V is TRBV9 and J is TRBJ1-1; no firm D call. This CDR3 is 13 amino acids long. The V gene's germline CDR1 is SGDLS and CDR2 YYNGEE. Between the trimmed V and J ends, which lost 2 bases and 0 bases, there was a span of 5 bases. DNA of the CDR3: TGTGCCAGCAGCGTGACCGTGAACACTGAAGCTTTCTTT. Translated: CASSVTVNTEAFF.

The sample holds a few counts of this clone. V and J are TRBV9 and TRBJ2-5; TRBD2 matches at 14 bases. V lost 4 bases, J lost 0 bases, and 5 bases stayed unmatched. Germline assignment: CDR1 SGDLS and CDR2 YYNGEE. The CDR3 spans 17 residues. The CDR3 loop is CASSPRGLAGDQETQYF. The DNA of the CDR3 is TGTGCCAGCAGCCCACGGGGACTAGCGGGGGACCAAGAGACCCAGTACTTC.

J is TRBJ2-5 and V is TRBV7-3, with D unclear. With 5 bases removed from V and 2 bases from J, the gap between germline ends came to 9 bases. Per the germline V gene, CDR1 is SGHTA and CDR2 is FQGTGA. CDR3 length: 13 amino acids. The CDR3 DNA follows: TGTGCCAGCAGCACCCCGCCACAAGAGACCCAGTACTTC. Its translation: CASSTPPQETQYF.

The J gene is TRBJ1-1, the V gene TRBV6-5; 7 nucleotides match TRBD1. CDR3 size: 15 residues. With 6 bases clipped from V and 0 bases from J, the junction kept 7 bases outside the gene matches. Germline V CDR1 and CDR2: MNHEY, SVGAGI. The CDR3, as DNA: TGTGCCAGCAGGTTTAACAGGGGAATGAACACTGAAGCTTTCTTT. Its protein is CASRFNRGMNTEAFF.

CDR3 residues: CATSRSILGNEQFF. The CDR3 nucleotides read TGTGCCACCAGCAGGTCCATTCTGGGGAATGAGCAGTTCTTC. The J gene is TRBJ2-1, the V gene TRBV15; D gene uncertain. There are 14 residues in the CDR3. Germline V CDR1 and CDR2: LNHNV, YYDKDF (reference sequence). Deletions cut 3 bases from V and 7 bases from J, with 13 bases between.

The chain carries TRBV30 and TRBJ1-1, with 7 bases lining up with TRBD1. This CDR3 spans 13 amino acids. Trimming cost V 5 bases and J 3 bases; bases outside gene matches: 6. Germline-derived CDR1 and CDR2 are GTSNPN and SVGIG (reference sequence). The CDR3 spells CAWGTATYTEAFF. The CDR3 DNA follows: TGTGCCTGGGGGACAGCTACCTACACTGAAGCTTTCTTT.

CDR3 residues: CASSSVVGGEGGEQFF. The CDR3 nucleotides are TGCGCCAGCAGCTCGGTGGTTGGGGGAGAGGGAGGAGAGCAGTTCTTC. This chain links TRBV5-1 with TRBJ2-1; D is perhaps TRBD2 (6 bases). V was pared by 3 bases and J by 10 bases, with 23 bases between. The CDR3 covers 16 residues. Germline values: CDR1 SGHRS, CDR2 YFSETQ. Full variable domain (missing parts from reference TRBV5-1 and TRBJ2-1): KAGVTQTPRYLIKTRGQQVTLSCSPISGHRSVSWYQQTPGQGLQFLFEYFSETQRNKGNFPGRFSGRQFSNSRSEMNVSTLELGDSALYLCASSSVVGGEGGEQFFGPGTRLTVL.

This chain uses TRBV6-5 with TRBJ1-1; D not resolved. CDR3 size: 13 residues. V was trimmed by 5 bases and J by 3 bases, leaving 10 bases between them. Per germline, CDR1 MNHEY and CDR2 SVGAGI. DNA of the CDR3: TGTGCCAGCAGTCTTGGGTTGGACACTGAAGCTTTCTTT. The encoded protein is CASSLGLDTEAFF.

CDR3 amino acids: CASSFGTGDVSNQPQHF. CDR3 bases: TGCGCCAGCAGCTTTGGGACAGGGGACGTTAGCAATCAGCCCCAGCATTTT. The chain recombines TRBV5-1 with TRBJ1-5, with 10 bases identical to TRBD1. J gave up 0 bases and V 2 bases, and 5 bases lay outside the gene matches. CDR3 length equals 17 residues. Germline loops: CDR1 SGHRS, CDR2 YFSETQ.

The V and J genes are TRBV28 and TRBJ2-5; 7 bases are a match to TRBD2. V dropped 5 bases and J dropped 3; count of bases not matched to a gene: 18. Germline V CDR1 and CDR2: MDHEN, SYDVKM. This CDR3 has 18 amino acids. The CDR3 loop reads CASSPFPQPGLFKETQYF. The CDR3 DNA sequence: TGTGCCAGCAGTCCCTTTCCCCAACCGGGACTATTCAAAGAGACCCAGTACTTC.

V and J are TRBV5-6 and TRBJ2-2, with a tentative D call TRBD2 (7 bases). Germline CDR1 and CDR2: SGHDT and YYEEEE. The CDR3 extends over 13 amino acids. CDR3 in amino acids: CAQQRGAAGELFF. The DNA of the CDR3 is TGTGCGCAGCAACGGGGGGCTGCCGGGGAGCTGTTTTTT.

V gene TRBV5-1 combines with J gene TRBJ1-1, with 7 bases lining up with TRBD1. In germline, CDR1 is SGHRS, CDR2 YFSETQ. The CDR3 extends over 14 amino acids. J lost 4 bases, V lost 3 bases, and 6 bases had no gene match. Written as DNA, the CDR3 is TGCGCCAGCAGCTCAACAGGGGCCTCCACTGAAGCTTTCTTT. This encodes CASSSTGASTEAFF.

For the CDR3, the DNA is TGTGCCAGCAGTTTATCGATCGGAGGAGACTATGGCTACACCTTC. Translation gives CASSLSIGGDYGYTF. The chain links TRBV27 to TRBJ1-2; D gene uncertain. V was trimmed by 0 bases and J by 3 bases, leaving 11 bases between them. CDR3 size: 15 residues. Germline V gives CDR1 MNHEY, CDR2 SMNVEV (reference sequence).

The rearrangement joins TRBV29-1 to TRBJ2-1; 9 nucleotides line up with TRBD2. The germline CDR1 and CDR2 sequences are SQVTM and ANQGSEA. The V segment lost 6 bases and the J segment 4 bases; nucleotides outside the gene matches: 7. There are 14 residues in the CDR3. CDR3 sequence reads: CSVIAGAEYNEQFF. The CDR3 DNA reads as TGCAGCGTAATAGCGGGGGCCGAATACAATGAGCAGTTCTTC.

The J gene is TRBJ1-3, the V gene TRBV19; D gene ambiguous. The CDR3 totals 15 residues. Germline CDR1 LNHDA, CDR2 SQIVND (reference sequence). V gave up 7 bases and J gave up 4 bases, with 17 bases separating them. The CDR3 region is CASTPPGRVGNTIYF. CDR3 DNA: TGTGCCAGTACCCCCCCCGGGAGGGTCGGAAACACCATATATTTT.

This chain connects TRBV2 to TRBJ2-2, with D unresolved. The germline V gene has CDR1 SNHLY and CDR2 FYNNEI. V was trimmed by 1 base and J by 8 bases, leaving 8 bases between them. The CDR3 is 13 residues long. CDR3 residues: CASSEGPFGELFF. The CDR3 DNA is TGTGCCAGCAGTGAAGGACCCTTTGGGGAGCTGTTTTTT.